Listed below are T cell receptor beta chains from one sample, sequenced in a study of T cells in Graves' hyperthyroidism and ophthalmopathy. TCRdb recomputed calls from the multiplex PCR reads with MiXCR, one row per CDR3 protein. The table shows 300,000 to 450,000 distinct CDR3 sequences, with under 15% occurring only once. The source material was blood. These receptors originate from a woman between 18 and 30 years old with Graves' hyperthyroidism. Each CDR3 is given with its conserved first and last residue. The order of the fields is V gene, D gene, J gene, clone size, CDR3 DNA, CDR3 protein. The D gene is left open where the match is weak. Some rows mark clone size as missing; the rest say once, few, many or name a class of expanded clone.

TRBV7-9	TRBD2	TRBJ2-3	many	TGTGCCAGCAGCAGGAGGAGGACTAGCGGGGGGTCGAGCACAGATACGCAGTATTTT	CASSRRRTSGGSSTDTQYF
TRBV29-1	NA	TRBJ2-2	NA	TGCAGCGTTGAGGCGGGGAGTGTTACCGGGGAGCTGTTTTTT	CSVEAGSVTGELFF
TRBV7-2	NA	TRBJ2-7	many	TGTGCCAGCAGCTTAGGGGCACTCTCCTACGAGCAGTACTTC	CASSLGALSYEQYF
TRBV20-1	TRBD2	TRBJ2-5	NA	TGCAGTGCTAGGCCCGCTAGCGGGAGATTAGAGACCCAGTACTTC	CSARPASGRLETQYF
TRBV9	NA	TRBJ2-2	NA	TGTGCCAGCCGCCAGGCCCCCTCCACCGGGGAGCTGTTTTTT	CASRQAPSTGELFF
TRBV28	TRBD2	TRBJ2-7	many	TGTGCCAGCAGAAGACTAGCGGTGGCCTACGAGCAGTACTTC	CASRRLAVAYEQYF
TRBV19	NA	TRBJ1-6	NA	TGTGCCAGTAGTCCTTCGGTCAGCTCCTATAATTCACCCCTCCACTTT	CASSPSVSSYNSPLHF
TRBV12-3/TRBV12-4	NA	TRBJ1-2	many	TGTGCCACCAGAATTGGTCTTGGCTACACCTTC	CATRIGLGYTF
TRBV15	NA	TRBJ2-7	many	TGTGCCACCAGCAGAGCATGGATAGGGGCCTCCTACGAGCAGTACTTC	CATSRAWIGASYEQYF
TRBV20-1	NA	TRBJ2-7	many	TGCAGTGCTAGTGGCACTAACATCGGGTACGAGCAGTACTTC	CSASGTNIGYEQYF
TRBV24-1	NA	TRBJ2-1	many	TGTGCCACCAGTGATTTCAAGGGTGAGCAGTTCTTC	CATSDFKGEQFF
TRBV4-1	NA	TRBJ1-2	many	TGCGCCAGCAAAGGCGATACCTATGGCTACACCTTC	CASKGDTYGYTF
TRBV27	TRBD2	TRBJ2-5	many	TGTGCCAGCAGTTTATCGGTGGGCGGGGGGTACCCGACCCAGTACTTC	CASSLSVGGGYPTQYF
TRBV28	NA	TRBJ2-1	many	TGTGCCAGCAGTCTAGAGGACACGGGCAATGAGCAGTTCTTC	CASSLEDTGNEQFF
TRBV7-2	NA	TRBJ2-7	many	TGTGCCAGCAGCCTCACGGGCTATCGTTTTTCCTACGAGCAGTACTTC	CASSLTGYRFSYEQYF
TRBV6-1	TRBD2	TRBJ2-7	many	TGTGCCAGCCCCAGCGGGAGGGCGGGTGAGCAGTACTTC	CASPSGRAGEQYF
TRBV28	TRBD1	TRBJ2-7	few	TGTGCCAGCAGCAAGAGACAGGGGGGGCGGGAGCAGTACTTC	CASSKRQGGREQYF
TRBV4-2	TRBD2	TRBJ2-7	few	TGTGCCAGCAGCCAAGCGGGGACTAGCGGGAACGAGCAGTACTTC	CASSQAGTSGNEQYF
TRBV5-1	TRBD2	TRBJ2-7	many	TGCGCCAGCAGCCCGCGGCAGGGTATGGGGACTAGCGGGAGGCCCCAACTGGGAGGCGACGAGCAGTACTTC	CASSPRQGMGTSGRPQLGGDEQYF
TRBV19	NA	TRBJ2-7	few	TGTGCCAGCAGGGCTGGGGGGATTGACTTCCACGAGCAGTACTTC	CASRAGGIDFHEQYF
TRBV18	TRBD1	TRBJ1-2	many	TGTGCCAGCGCCTGGACAGGTGATGGCTACACCTTC	CASAWTGDGYTF
TRBV6-2/TRBV6-3	NA	TRBJ2-1	many	TGTGCCAGCAGTTCGTTCGGCTTAACCTACAATGAGCAGTTCTTC	CASSSFGLTYNEQFF
TRBV25-1	NA	TRBJ2-3	many	TGTGCCAGCAGTGAACCCGGGACCAGGCACACAGATACGCAGTATTTT	CASSEPGTRHTDTQYF
TRBV12-3/TRBV12-4	NA	TRBJ2-3	NA	TGTGCCAGCAGCCCAGGGAATTGGGTGGATACGCAGTATTTT	CASSPGNWVDTQYF
TRBV5-5	NA	TRBJ1-5	many	TGTGCCAGCAGCTCCACGATTATTACAGGAGTGAATCAGCCCCAGCATTTT	CASSSTIITGVNQPQHF
TRBV10-3	TRBD1	TRBJ2-1	many	TGTGCCATCAGTGAGTCGGCAGGGGGCAAGGAGCAGTTCTTC	CAISESAGGKEQFF
TRBV20-1	TRBD2	TRBJ2-5	many	TGCAGTGCTAGCCAGACTAGCGGGGGGTCTTATGAGACCCAGTACTTC	CSASQTSGGSYETQYF
TRBV20-1	NA	TRBJ2-1	many	TGCAGTGCTAGAGATTCGAGCGGTCCAACCCTCTCCTACAATGAGCAGTTCTTC	CSARDSSGPTLSYNEQFF
TRBV28	NA	TRBJ2-7	many	TGTGCCAGCACCCCTGGGGAAGGGTCCTACGAGCAGTACTTC	CASTPGEGSYEQYF
TRBV5-1	TRBD2	TRBJ2-5	NA	TGCGCCAGCAGCACGCCGACCGGGGGGTCGGAGACCCAGTACTTC	CASSTPTGGSETQYF
TRBV4-1	NA	TRBJ2-3	few	TGCGCCAGCAGGGGGGTTAAGCGGGGCACAGATACGCAGTATTTT	CASRGVKRGTDTQYF
TRBV12-3/TRBV12-4	NA	TRBJ2-1	many	TGTGCCAGCAGTAGGCTATCTCCCCGGACGTCCTACAATGAGCAGTTCTTC	CASSRLSPRTSYNEQFF
TRBV20-1	NA	TRBJ1-2	many	TGCAGTGCTAGAGAAGGAGGGCGCGGCTATGGCTACACCTTC	CSAREGGRGYGYTF
TRBV15	NA	TRBJ2-7	NA	TGTGCCACCAGCAGTCGGCGGGGCTACGAGCAGTACTTC	CATSSRRGYEQYF
TRBV5-6	TRBD1	TRBJ1-2	few	TGTGCCAGCAGCTTCACAGGGGCAGGCTACACCTTC	CASSFTGAGYTF
TRBV5-6	TRBD2	TRBJ2-7	NA	TGTGCCAGCAGCTTGCCGGCGGGAGGGTTCTACGAGCAGTACTTC	CASSLPAGGFYEQYF
TRBV20-1	TRBD2	TRBJ2-7	many	TGCAGTGCTAGAGATAAGAGGACTAGCGTCTACGAGCAGTACTTC	CSARDKRTSVYEQYF
TRBV7-8	NA	TRBJ2-3	many	TGTGCCAGCAGCCGGGACGGTCTGGGGGGATCAGATACGCAGTATTTT	CASSRDGLGGSDTQYF
TRBV7-9	NA	TRBJ2-1	few	TGTGCCAGCAGCCTCAATTCCCTGTCGAGCTCCTACAATGAGCAGTTCTTC	CASSLNSLSSSYNEQFF
TRBV7-2	TRBD1	TRBJ1-1	many	TGTGCCAGCAGCTCAGACAGGGGCGAGAACACTGAAGCTTTCTTT	CASSSDRGENTEAFF
TRBV3-2	NA	TRBJ2-5	many	TGTGCCAGCAGCCAAGGACCGGGAGTTGGGAAGACCCAGTACTTC	CASSQGPGVGKTQYF
TRBV2	TRBD1	TRBJ1-1	many	TGTGCCAGCAGTGAATTTAGACAGGGGAACACTGAAGCTTTCTTT	CASSEFRQGNTEAFF
TRBV6-2/TRBV6-3	NA	TRBJ1-6	NA	TGTGCCAGCAGCTTCAGTCCCGCTGTGTCCCTCCACTTT	CASSFSPAVSLHF
TRBV13	NA	TRBJ2-7	few	TGTGCCAGCAGCTTCCGGTCCGTCCCCCACGAGCAGTACTTC	CASSFRSVPHEQYF
TRBV6-1	NA	TRBJ1-6	many	TGTGCCAGCAGTTCCCACCTCGGGTCGAATAATTCACCCCTCCACTTT	CASSSHLGSNNSPLHF
TRBV5-1	NA	TRBJ2-5	NA	TGCGCCAGCAGAACCAGCCGGGACCAGTACTTC	CASRTSRDQYF
TRBV2	NA	TRBJ2-3	many	TGTGCCAGCAGGCCAAGGAGCGGAATCACAGATACGCAGTATTTT	CASRPRSGITDTQYF
TRBV3-1	NA	TRBJ2-6	NA	TGTGCCAGCAGCCAAGATTATGCGGCAGGCCTATCTGGGGCCAACGTCCTGACTTTC	CASSQDYAAGLSGANVLTF
TRBV28	TRBD1	TRBJ1-5	many	TGTGCCAGCAGTGGGACAGAATACAATCAGCCCCAGCATTTT	CASSGTEYNQPQHF
TRBV10-3	NA	TRBJ2-7	few	TGTGCCATCACCGAGGACGGCTACGAGCAGTACTTC	CAITEDGYEQYF
TRBV11-2	TRBD1	TRBJ1-4	many	TGTGCCAGCAGCCAGACAGGGGGCAGTGAAAAACTGTTTTTT	CASSQTGGSEKLFF
TRBV2	TRBD2	TRBJ2-1	many	TGTGCCAGCAGTGTTGGGCTACTAGCGGGGGGGAGTGAGCAGTTCTTC	CASSVGLLAGGSEQFF